The entry below describes one T cell receptor beta chain. The authors' processing: Estimated nucleated cell counts came from reference gene primer amplification. Libraries were prepared by immunoSEQ multiplex PCR; TCRdb keeps only in-frame clonotypes and omits some of them. The V and J calls and clone size come from that table; D and trimming were worked out from the DNA. The sample lists about 170,000 clones, about 86% seen once, with 7% to 8% in the top ten. The V gene end was trimmed by 0 bases and the J gene end by 8 bases; junction bases not matched to a gene: 10. Germline lookup yields CDR1 SGDLS and CDR2 YYNGEE. CDR3 length: 16 residues. These data are taken from a study of blood T cell repertoires in COVID-19.

The specimen was peripheral blood. V usage is TRBV9 and J usage is TRBJ2-1; the match to TRBD2 covers 8 bases. The receptor comes from a woman older than 75 in a cohort sampled during active or convalescent COVID-19. The CDR3 loop reads CASSVGGSGVAYEQFF. The CDR3 region has the DNA TGTGCCAGCAGCGTAGGAGGTAGCGGGGTGGCCTATGAGCAGTTCTTC.